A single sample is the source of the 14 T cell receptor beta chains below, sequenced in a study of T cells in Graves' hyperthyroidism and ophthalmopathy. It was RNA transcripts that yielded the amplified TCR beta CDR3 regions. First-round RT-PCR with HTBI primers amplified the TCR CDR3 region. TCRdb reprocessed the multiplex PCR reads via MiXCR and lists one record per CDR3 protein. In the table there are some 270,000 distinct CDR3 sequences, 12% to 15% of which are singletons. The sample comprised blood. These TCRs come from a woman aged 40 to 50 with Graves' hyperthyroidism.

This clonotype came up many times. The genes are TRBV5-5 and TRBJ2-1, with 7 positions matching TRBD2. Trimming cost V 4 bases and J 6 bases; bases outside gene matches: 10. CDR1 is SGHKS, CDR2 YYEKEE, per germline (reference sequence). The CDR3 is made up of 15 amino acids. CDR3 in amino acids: CASSLMGREGNEQFF. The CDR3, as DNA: TGTGCCAGCAGCCTGATGGGGAGGGAGGGCAATGAGCAGTTCTTC.

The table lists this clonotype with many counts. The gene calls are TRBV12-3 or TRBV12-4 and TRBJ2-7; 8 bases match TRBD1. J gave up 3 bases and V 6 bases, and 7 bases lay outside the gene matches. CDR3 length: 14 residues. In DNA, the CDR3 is TGTGCCAGCAGCATTGCCGGGACAGGCTACGAGCAGTACTTC. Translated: CASSIAGTGYEQYF.

CDR3 sequence (DNA): TGTGCCAGCAGCTTAAGGGCGGGCCGCGAAGAGACCCAGTACTTC. It encodes CASSLRAGREETQYF. This rearrangement joins TRBV7-2 to TRBJ2-5; perhaps TRBD2 as D (5 bases). This CDR3 region has 15 residues. V lost 2 bases and J 3 bases, leaving 13 bases between the germline ends. Germline V gives CDR1 SGHTA, CDR2 FQGNSA.

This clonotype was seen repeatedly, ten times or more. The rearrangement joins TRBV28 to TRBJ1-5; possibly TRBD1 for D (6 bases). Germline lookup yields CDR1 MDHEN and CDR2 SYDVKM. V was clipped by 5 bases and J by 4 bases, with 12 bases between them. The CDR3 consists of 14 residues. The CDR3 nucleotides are TGTGCCAGCAGTACCCCGGGACAAAATCAGCCCCAGCATTTT. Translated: CASSTPGQNQPQHF.

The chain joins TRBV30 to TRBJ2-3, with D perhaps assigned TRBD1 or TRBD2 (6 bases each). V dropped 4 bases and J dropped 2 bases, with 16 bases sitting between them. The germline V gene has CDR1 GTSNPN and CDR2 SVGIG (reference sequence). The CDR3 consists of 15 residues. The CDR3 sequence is CAWKRGGDTTDTQYF. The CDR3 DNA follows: TGTGCCTGGAAACGAGGCGGGGACACCACAGATACGCAGTATTTT.

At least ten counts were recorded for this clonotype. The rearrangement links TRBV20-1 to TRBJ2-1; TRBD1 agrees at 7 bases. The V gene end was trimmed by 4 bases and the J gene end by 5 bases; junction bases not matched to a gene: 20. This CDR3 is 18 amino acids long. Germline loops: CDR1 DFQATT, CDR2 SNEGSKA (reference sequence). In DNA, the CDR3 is TGCAGTGCTATCGCCGGGACAGCCGACTTACACGGGAACAATGAGCAGTTCTTC. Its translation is CSAIAGTADLHGNNEQFF.

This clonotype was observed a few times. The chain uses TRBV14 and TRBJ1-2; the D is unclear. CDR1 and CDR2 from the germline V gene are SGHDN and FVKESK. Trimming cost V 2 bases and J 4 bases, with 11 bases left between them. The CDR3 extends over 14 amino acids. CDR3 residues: CASSQSGRAYGYTF. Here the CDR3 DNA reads TGTGCCAGCAGCCAATCTGGACGCGCCTATGGCTACACCTTC. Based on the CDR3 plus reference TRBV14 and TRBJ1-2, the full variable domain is EAGVTQFPSHSVIEKGQTVTLRCDPISGHDNLYWYRRVMGKEIKFLLHFVKESKQDESGMPNNRFLAERTGGTYSTLKVQPAELEDSGVYFCASSQSGRAYGYTFGSGTRLTVV.

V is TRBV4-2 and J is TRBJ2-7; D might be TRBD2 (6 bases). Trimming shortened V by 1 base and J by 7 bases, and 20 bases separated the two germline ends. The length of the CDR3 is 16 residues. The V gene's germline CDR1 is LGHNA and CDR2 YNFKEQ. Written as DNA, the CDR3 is TGTGCCAGCAGCCAAGTAGGTACGGGGGTGGACGGAGAGCAGTACTTC. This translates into CASSQVGTGVDGEQYF.

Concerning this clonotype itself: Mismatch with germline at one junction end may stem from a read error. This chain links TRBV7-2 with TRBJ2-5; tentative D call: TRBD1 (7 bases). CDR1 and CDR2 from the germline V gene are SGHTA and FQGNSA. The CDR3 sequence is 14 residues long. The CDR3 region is CASSPGGYQEAQYF. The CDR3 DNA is TGTGCCAGCAGTCCAGGGGGGTACCAAGAGGCCCAGTACTTC.

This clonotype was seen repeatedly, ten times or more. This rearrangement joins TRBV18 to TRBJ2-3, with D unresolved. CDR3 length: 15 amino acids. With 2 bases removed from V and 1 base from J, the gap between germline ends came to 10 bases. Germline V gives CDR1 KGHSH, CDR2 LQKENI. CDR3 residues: CASSPTPIRTDTQYF. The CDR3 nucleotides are TGTGCCAGCTCACCAACCCCCATTCGCACAGATACGCAGTATTTT.

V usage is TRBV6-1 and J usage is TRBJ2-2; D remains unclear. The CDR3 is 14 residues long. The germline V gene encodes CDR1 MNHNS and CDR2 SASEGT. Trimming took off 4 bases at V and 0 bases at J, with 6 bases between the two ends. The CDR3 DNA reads TGTGCCAGCAGTGCAGCAGCGAACACCGGGGAGCTGTTTTTT. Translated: CASSAAANTGELFF.

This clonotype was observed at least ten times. The CDR3 DNA reads TGCAGTGCTGCTTGGGAGACCCAGTACTTC. This encodes CSAAWETQYF. The chain links TRBV20-1 to TRBJ2-5; unclear D gene. CDR1 and CDR2 (germline): DFQATT, SNEGSKA (reference sequence). V dropped 5 bases and J dropped 5 bases, with 6 bases sitting between them. This CDR3 comprises 10 residues.

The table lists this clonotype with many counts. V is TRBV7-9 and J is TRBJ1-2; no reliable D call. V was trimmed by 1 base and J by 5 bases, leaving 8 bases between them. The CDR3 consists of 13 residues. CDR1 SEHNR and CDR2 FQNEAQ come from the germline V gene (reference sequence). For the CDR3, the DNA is TGTGCCAGCAGCTTAGGTTTGGGGTATGGCTACACCTTC. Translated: CASSLGLGYGYTF.

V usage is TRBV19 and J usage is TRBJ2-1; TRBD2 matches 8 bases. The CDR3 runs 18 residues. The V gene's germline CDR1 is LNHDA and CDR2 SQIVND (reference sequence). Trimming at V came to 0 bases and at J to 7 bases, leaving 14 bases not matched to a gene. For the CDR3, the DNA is TGTGCCAGTAGTATAGATCTATTAAGGAGCGGGAGCCGAAATGAGCAGTTCTTC. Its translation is CASSIDLLRSGSRNEQFF.